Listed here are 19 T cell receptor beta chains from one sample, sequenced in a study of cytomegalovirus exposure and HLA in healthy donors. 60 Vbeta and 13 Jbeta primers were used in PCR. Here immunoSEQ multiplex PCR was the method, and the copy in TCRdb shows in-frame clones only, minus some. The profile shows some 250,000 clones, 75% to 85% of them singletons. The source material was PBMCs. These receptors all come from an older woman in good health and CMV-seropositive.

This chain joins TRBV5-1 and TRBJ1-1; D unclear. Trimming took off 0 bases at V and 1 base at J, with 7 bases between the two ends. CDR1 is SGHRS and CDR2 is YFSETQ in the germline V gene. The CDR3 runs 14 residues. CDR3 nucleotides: TGCGCCAGCAGCTTGGGGGCAACGAACACTGAAGCTTTCTTT. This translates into CASSLGATNTEAFF.

The CDR3 sequence: CASSPTGNYGYTF. The CDR3 region has the DNA TGCGCCAGCAGCCCGACAGGGAACTATGGCTACACCTTC. The rearrangement joins TRBV4-1 to TRBJ1-2; 7 positions agree with TRBD1. Germline V gives CDR1 MGHRA, CDR2 YSYEKL. With V trimmed by 4 bases and J by 2 bases, 1 base remained unmatched. The CDR3 consists of 13 residues.

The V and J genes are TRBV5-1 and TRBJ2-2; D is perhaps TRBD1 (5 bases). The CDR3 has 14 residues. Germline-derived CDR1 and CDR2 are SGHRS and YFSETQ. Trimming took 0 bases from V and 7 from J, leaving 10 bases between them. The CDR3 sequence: CASSLAGFSGELFF. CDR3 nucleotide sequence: TGCGCCAGCAGCTTGGCAGGGTTCAGCGGGGAGCTGTTTTTT.

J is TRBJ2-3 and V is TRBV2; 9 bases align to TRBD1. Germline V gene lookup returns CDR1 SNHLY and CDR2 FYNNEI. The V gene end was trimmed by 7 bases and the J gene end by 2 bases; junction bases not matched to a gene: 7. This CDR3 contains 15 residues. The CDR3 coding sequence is TGTGCCAGCACCCGGAGGGACAGGGCCACAGATACGCAGTATTTT. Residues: CASTRRDRATDTQYF.

CDR3 nucleotides: TGTGCCAGCAGCTTGGGGGGGGGCCGCGGAAACACCATATATTTT. Encoded protein: CASSLGGGRGNTIYF. This rearrangement joins TRBV7-7 to TRBJ1-3; tentatively, D is TRBD1 (6 bases). Trimming cost V 3 bases and J 4 bases, with 13 bases left between them. Germline V gene lookup returns CDR1 SSHAT and CDR2 FNYEAQ (reference sequence). The CDR3 totals 15 residues.

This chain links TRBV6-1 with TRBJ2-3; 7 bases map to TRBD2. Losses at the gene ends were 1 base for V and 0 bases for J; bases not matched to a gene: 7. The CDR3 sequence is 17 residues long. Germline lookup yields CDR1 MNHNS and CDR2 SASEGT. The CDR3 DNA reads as TGTGCCAGCAGTGAAGTCGGGGGAGGGACTAGCACAGATACGCAGTATTTT. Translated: CASSEVGGGTSTDTQYF.

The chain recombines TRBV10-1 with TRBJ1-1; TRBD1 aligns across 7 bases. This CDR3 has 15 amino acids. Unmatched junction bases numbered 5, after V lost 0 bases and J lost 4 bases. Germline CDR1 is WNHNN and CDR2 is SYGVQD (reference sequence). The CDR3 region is CASSESRGQVTEAFF. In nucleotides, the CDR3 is TGCGCCAGCAGTGAGTCAAGGGGGCAGGTCACTGAAGCTTTCTTT.

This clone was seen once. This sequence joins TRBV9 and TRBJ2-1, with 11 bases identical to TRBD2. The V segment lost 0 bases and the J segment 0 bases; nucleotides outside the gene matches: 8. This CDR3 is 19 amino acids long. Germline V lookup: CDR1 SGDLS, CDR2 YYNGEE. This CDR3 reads CASSVALTSGTHSYNEQFF. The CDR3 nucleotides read TGTGCCAGCAGCGTAGCTTTGACTAGCGGGACCCACTCCTACAATGAGCAGTTCTTC.

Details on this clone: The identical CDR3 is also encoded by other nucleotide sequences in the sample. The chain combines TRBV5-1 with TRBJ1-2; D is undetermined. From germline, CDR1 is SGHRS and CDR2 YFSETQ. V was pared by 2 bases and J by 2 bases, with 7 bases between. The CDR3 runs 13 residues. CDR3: CASSLGGNYGYTF. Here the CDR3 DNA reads TGCGCCAGCAGCTTAGGAGGGAACTATGGCTACACCTTC.

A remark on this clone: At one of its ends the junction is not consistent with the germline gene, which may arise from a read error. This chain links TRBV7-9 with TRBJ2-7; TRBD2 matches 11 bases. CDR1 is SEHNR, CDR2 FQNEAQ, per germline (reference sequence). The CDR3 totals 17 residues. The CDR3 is CSSSFGGTSGLSYEQYF. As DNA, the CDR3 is TGTTCCAGCAGCTTCGGCGGGACTAGCGGTTTGTCCTACGAGCAGTACTTC.

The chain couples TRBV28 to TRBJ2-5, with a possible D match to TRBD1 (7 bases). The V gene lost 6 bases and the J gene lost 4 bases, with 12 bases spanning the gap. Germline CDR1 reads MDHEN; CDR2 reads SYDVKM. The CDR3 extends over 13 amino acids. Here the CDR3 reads CASSPGGTETQYF. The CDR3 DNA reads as TGTGCCAGCAGCCCAGGGGGGACAGAGACCCAGTACTTC.

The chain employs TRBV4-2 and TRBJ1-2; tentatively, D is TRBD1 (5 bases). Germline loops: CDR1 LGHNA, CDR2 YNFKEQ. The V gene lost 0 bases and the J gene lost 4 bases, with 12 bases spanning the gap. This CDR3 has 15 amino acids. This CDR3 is CASSQEEEGLYGYTF. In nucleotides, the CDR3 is TGTGCCAGCAGCCAAGAGGAGGAGGGGCTCTATGGCTACACCTTC.

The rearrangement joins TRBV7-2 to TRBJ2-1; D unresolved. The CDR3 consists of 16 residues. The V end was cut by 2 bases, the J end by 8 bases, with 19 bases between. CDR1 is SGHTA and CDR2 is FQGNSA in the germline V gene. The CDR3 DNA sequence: TGTGCCAGCAGCTTATTCGGCGGTTCTTCGGTCTATGAGCAGTTCTTC. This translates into CASSLFGGSSVYEQFF. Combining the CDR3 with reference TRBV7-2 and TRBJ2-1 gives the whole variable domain GAGVSQSPSNKVTEKGKDVELRCDPISGHTALYWYRQSLGQGLEFLIYFQGNSAPDKSGLPSDRFSAERTGGSVSTLTIQRTQQEDSAVYLCASSLFGGSSVYEQFFGPGTRLTVL.

This CDR3 is CASSRADYEQYF. CDR3 DNA sequence: TGTGCCAGCTCACGGGCAGACTACGAGCAGTACTTC. This sequence joins TRBV18 and TRBJ2-7; unclear D gene. In germline, CDR1 is KGHSH, CDR2 LQKENI. The V end lost 4 bases, the J end lost 3 bases, and 7 bases lay between the germline ends. This CDR3 contains 12 residues.

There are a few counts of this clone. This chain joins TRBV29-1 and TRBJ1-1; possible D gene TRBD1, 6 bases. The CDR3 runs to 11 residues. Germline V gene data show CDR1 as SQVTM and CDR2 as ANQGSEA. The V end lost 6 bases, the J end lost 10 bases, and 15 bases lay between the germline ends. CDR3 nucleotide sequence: TGCAGCGTAGCGACAGGAATGGGAGCTTTCTTT. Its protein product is CSVATGMGAFF.

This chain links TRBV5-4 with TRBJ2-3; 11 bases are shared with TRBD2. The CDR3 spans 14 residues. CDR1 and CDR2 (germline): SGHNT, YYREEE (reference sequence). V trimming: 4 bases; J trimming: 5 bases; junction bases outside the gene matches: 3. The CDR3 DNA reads TGTGCCAGCAGCAGCGGGACTAGCGGAGATACGCAGTATTTT. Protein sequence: CASSSGTSGDTQYF.

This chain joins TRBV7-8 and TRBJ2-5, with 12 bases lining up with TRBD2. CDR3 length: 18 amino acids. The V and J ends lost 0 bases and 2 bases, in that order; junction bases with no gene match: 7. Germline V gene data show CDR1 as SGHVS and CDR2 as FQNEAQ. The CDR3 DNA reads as TGTGCCAGCAGCTTAGCCCCGGGACTAGCGGGTCTACAAGAGACCCAGTACTTC. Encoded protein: CASSLAPGLAGLQETQYF.

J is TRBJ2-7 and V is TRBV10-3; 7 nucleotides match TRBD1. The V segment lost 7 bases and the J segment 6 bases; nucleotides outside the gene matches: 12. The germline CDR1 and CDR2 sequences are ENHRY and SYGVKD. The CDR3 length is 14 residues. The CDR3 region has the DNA TGTGCCATCACCGAGAGGGGGCTCAAGGCCGAGCAGTACTTC. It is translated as CAITERGLKAEQYF.

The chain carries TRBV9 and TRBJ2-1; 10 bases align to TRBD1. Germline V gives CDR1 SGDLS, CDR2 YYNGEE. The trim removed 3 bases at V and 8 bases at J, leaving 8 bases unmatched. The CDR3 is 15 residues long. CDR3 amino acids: CASSEGQGRLDEQFF. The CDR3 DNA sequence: TGTGCCAGCAGCGAGGGACAGGGGCGCCTCGATGAGCAGTTCTTC. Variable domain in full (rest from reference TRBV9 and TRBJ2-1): DSGVTQTPKHLITATGQRVTLRCSPRSGDLSVYWYQQSLDQGLQFLIQYYNGEERAKGNILERFSAQQFPDLHSELNLSSLELGDSALYFCASSEGQGRLDEQFFGPGTRLTVL.